This T cell receptor beta chain derives from a study of T-cell memory formation after mild COVID-19. TCRdb reanalysed the 5' RACE reads using MiXCR and keeps one entry per CDR3 protein. This sample has 350,000 to 450,000 distinct CDR3 sequences, with around 19% found just once. Germline CDR1 is LNHNV and CDR2 is YYDKDF (reference sequence). V shed 0 bases and J shed 6 bases, with 14 bases lying between them. This CDR3 has 15 amino acids. The chain links TRBV15 to TRBJ1-1, with D maybe TRBD1 (5 bases). The source is an adult woman who had mild COVID-19 (a few samples of this study predate the infection). Cell type and time point are not known. Material: PBMCs or a T cell subset sorted from them (not recorded which). CDR3 protein: CATSRDPKGAAEAFF. DNA for the CDR3: TGTGCCACCAGCAGAGATCCCAAAGGGGCGGCTGAAGCTTTCTTT.